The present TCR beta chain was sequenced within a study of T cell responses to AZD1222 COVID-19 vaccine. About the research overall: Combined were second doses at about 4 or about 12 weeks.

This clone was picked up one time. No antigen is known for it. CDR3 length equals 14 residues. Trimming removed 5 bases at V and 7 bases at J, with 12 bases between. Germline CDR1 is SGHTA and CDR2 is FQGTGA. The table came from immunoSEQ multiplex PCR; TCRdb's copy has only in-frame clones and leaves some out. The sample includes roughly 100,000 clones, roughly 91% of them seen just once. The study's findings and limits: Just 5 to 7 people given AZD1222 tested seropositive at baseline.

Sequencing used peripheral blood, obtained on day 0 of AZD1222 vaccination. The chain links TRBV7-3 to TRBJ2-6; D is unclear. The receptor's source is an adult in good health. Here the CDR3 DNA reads TGTGCCAGCAGCATAAACAGCGAAGCCAACGTCCTGACTTTC. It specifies CASSINSEANVLTF. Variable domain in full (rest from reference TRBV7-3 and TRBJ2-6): GAGVSQTPSNKVTEKGKYVELRCDPISGHTALYWYRQSLGQGPEFLIYFQGTGAADDSGLPNDRFFAVRPEGSVSTLKIQRTERGDSAVYLCASSINSEANVLTFGAGSRLTVL.